These T cell receptor beta chains were read from a single sample in a study of OX40 agonist ivuxolimab in advanced cancers. Sequencing was performed with immunoSEQ multiplex PCR; in TCRdb, only in-frame clones are kept and a portion is missing. Among some 25,000 clones listed, around 90% were seen once. Sequenced material: CD4+ or CD8+ T cells sorted from blood, taken in a trial of the OX40 agonist ivuxolimab. The receptors originated from an adult with an advanced solid tumor such as melanoma, head and neck, liver or kidney cancer. Each CDR3 is given with its conserved first and last residue. The order of the fields is clone size, J gene, V gene, D gene, CDR3 DNA, CDR3 protein. The D gene is left open where the match is weak. Clone size appears in some rows only: once, few, many, or a class for an expanded clone.

clone size: .; J gene: TRBJ1-6; V gene: TRBV30; D gene: .; CDR3 DNA: TGTGCCTGGAACCCCTATGGACCCCGGACGGAGAATAATTCACCCCTCCACTTT; CDR3 protein: CAWNPYGPRTENNSPLHF
clone size: .; J gene: TRBJ2-7; V gene: TRBV10-3; D gene: .; CDR3 DNA: TGTGCCATCAGTGAGCACCCCGGACACACCTACGAGCAGTACTTC; CDR3 protein: CAISEHPGHTYEQYF
clone size: once; J gene: TRBJ2-7; V gene: TRBV6-5; D gene: .; CDR3 DNA: TGTGCCAGCAGTCCGTCACTGAACTACCGCTACGAGCAGTACTTC; CDR3 protein: CASSPSLNYRYEQYF
clone size: .; J gene: TRBJ1-5; V gene: TRBV4-1; D gene: .; CDR3 DNA: TGCGCCAGCAGCCCTAGTAGGCGAAGGCTTCGCAATCAGCCCCAGCATTTT; CDR3 protein: CASSPSRRRLRNQPQHF
clone size: .; J gene: TRBJ1-2; V gene: TRBV19; D gene: TRBD1; CDR3 DNA: TGTGCCAGTGCCCCGGACAGGTTGTCTCCTAACTATGGCTACACCTTC; CDR3 protein: CASAPDRLSPNYGYTF
clone size: .; J gene: TRBJ1-1; V gene: TRBV7-6; D gene: TRBD1; CDR3 DNA: TGTGCCAGCAGCCCCTTGCCCGGGACAGCTTTTAACACTGAAGCTTTCTTT; CDR3 protein: CASSPLPGTAFNTEAFF
clone size: .; J gene: TRBJ2-5; V gene: TRBV18; D gene: TRBD1; CDR3 DNA: TGTGCCAGCTCCCCCACAGGGGGCGAAAAGACCCAGTACTTC; CDR3 protein: CASSPTGGEKTQYF
clone size: .; J gene: TRBJ1-6; V gene: TRBV7-6; D gene: .; CDR3 DNA: TGTGCCAGCAGCCCAGATCATAATTCACCCCTCCACTTT; CDR3 protein: CASSPDHNSPLHF
clone size: .; J gene: TRBJ2-3; V gene: TRBV9; D gene: TRBD2; CDR3 DNA: TGTGCCAGCAGCAGGAGCGGGAAAGACACAGATACGCAGTATTTT; CDR3 protein: CASSRSGKDTDTQYF
clone size: .; J gene: TRBJ1-2; V gene: TRBV6-5; D gene: .; CDR3 DNA: TGTGCCAGCAGTTACTTGGGAAATTGGTACACCTTC; CDR3 protein: CASSYLGNWYTF
clone size: .; J gene: TRBJ1-2; V gene: TRBV28; D gene: .; CDR3 DNA: TGTGCCAGCAGTTATAACAGGGAGGATAAGGGCTACACCTTC; CDR3 protein: CASSYNREDKGYTF
clone size: few; J gene: TRBJ1-2; V gene: TRBV5-1; D gene: .; CDR3 DNA: TGCGCCAGCAGCTTCCAGGGATCCGATGGCTACACCTTC; CDR3 protein: CASSFQGSDGYTF
clone size: .; J gene: TRBJ1-2; V gene: TRBV28; D gene: TRBD1; CDR3 DNA: TGTGCCAGCAGCCAAGGGGGCTCAAACTATGGCTACACCTTC; CDR3 protein: CASSQGGSNYGYTF
clone size: .; J gene: TRBJ1-4; V gene: TRBV4-1; D gene: .; CDR3 DNA: TGCGCCAGCAGCCAAGGTCTCAGGGTCGGTGAAAAACTGTTTTTT; CDR3 protein: CASSQGLRVGEKLFF
clone size: once; J gene: TRBJ2-7; V gene: TRBV6-5; D gene: TRBD2; CDR3 DNA: TGTGCCAGCAGTTACGCGGGAGGCAGCTACGAGCAGTACTTC; CDR3 protein: CASSYAGGSYEQYF
clone size: .; J gene: TRBJ1-2; V gene: TRBV18; D gene: TRBD1; CDR3 DNA: TGTGCCAGCTCACCACAAGGGACAGGGAACTATGGCTACACCTTC; CDR3 protein: CASSPQGTGNYGYTF
clone size: .; J gene: TRBJ2-3; V gene: TRBV6-4; D gene: TRBD2; CDR3 DNA: TGTGCCAGCAGTCACTCTAGCGGTCGCACAGATACGCAGTATTTT; CDR3 protein: CASSHSSGRTDTQYF
clone size: .; J gene: TRBJ1-1; V gene: TRBV21-1; D gene: .; CDR3 DNA: TGTGCCAGCAGCCCCAAAGGGGAGATAATGAACACTGAAGCTTTCTTT; CDR3 protein: CASSPKGEIMNTEAFF
clone size: .; J gene: TRBJ2-5; V gene: TRBV7-3; D gene: TRBD2; CDR3 DNA: TGTGCCAGCAGCTCCGTAGCGGGGATCCAAGAGACCCAGTACTTC; CDR3 protein: CASSSVAGIQETQYF
clone size: .; J gene: TRBJ1-5; V gene: TRBV19; D gene: .; CDR3 DNA: TGTGCCAGTAGTCCTCGTGGGTGGCCCCAGCATTTT; CDR3 protein: CASSPRGWPQHF
clone size: once; J gene: TRBJ2-2; V gene: TRBV28; D gene: .; CDR3 DNA: TGTGCCAGCAGTAACCGGGACAACTCGAACACCGGGGAGCTGTTTTTT; CDR3 protein: CASSNRDNSNTGELFF
clone size: .; J gene: TRBJ2-3; V gene: TRBV4-1; D gene: .; CDR3 DNA: TGCGCCAGCAGCCTAAGATCAGCGGGGACAGAGGCAGATACGCAGTATTTT; CDR3 protein: CASSLRSAGTEADTQYF
clone size: .; J gene: TRBJ1-1; V gene: TRBV5-1; D gene: .; CDR3 DNA: TGCGCCAGCAGCCCGAGGCCCTTTGGGAACACTGAAGCTTTCTTT; CDR3 protein: CASSPRPFGNTEAFF
clone size: .; J gene: TRBJ2-1; V gene: TRBV2; D gene: TRBD2; CDR3 DNA: TGTGCCAGCAGGAGGACTAGCTACAATGAGCAGTTCTTC; CDR3 protein: CASRRTSYNEQFF
clone size: .; J gene: TRBJ2-1; V gene: TRBV27; D gene: .; CDR3 DNA: TGTGCCAGCAGTTTCTGGCTCAGGGGTGAGCAGTTCTTC; CDR3 protein: CASSFWLRGEQFF
clone size: .; J gene: TRBJ1-2; V gene: TRBV29-1; D gene: .; CDR3 DNA: TGCAGCGTTGAGGTGGGGGTAGCTAACTATGGCTACACCTTC; CDR3 protein: CSVEVGVANYGYTF
clone size: once; J gene: TRBJ1-6; V gene: TRBV6-6; D gene: .; CDR3 DNA: TGTGCCAGCAGTTATCTGGATTATAATTCACCCCTCCACTTT; CDR3 protein: CASSYLDYNSPLHF
clone size: few; J gene: TRBJ2-5; V gene: TRBV5-4; D gene: .; CDR3 DNA: TGTGCCAGCAGCTCCGGCGGCAGTAAGGCAGAGACCCAGTACTTC; CDR3 protein: CASSSGGSKAETQYF
clone size: .; J gene: TRBJ1-2; V gene: TRBV19; D gene: .; CDR3 DNA: TGTGCCAGTAGTATAGACCACCGGGGTTATGGCTACACCTTC; CDR3 protein: CASSIDHRGYGYTF
clone size: .; J gene: TRBJ1-2; V gene: TRBV14; D gene: .; CDR3 DNA: TGTGCCAGCAGCCAAGGTACATCCTATGGCTACACCTTC; CDR3 protein: CASSQGTSYGYTF
clone size: once; J gene: TRBJ2-2; V gene: TRBV7-3; D gene: TRBD1; CDR3 DNA: TGTGCCAGCTCGACAGGGACCGGGGAGCTGTTTTTT; CDR3 protein: CASSTGTGELFF
clone size: .; J gene: TRBJ2-3; V gene: TRBV5-1; D gene: .; CDR3 DNA: TGCGCCAGCAGGGGGGCACTCACAGATACGCAGTATTTT; CDR3 protein: CASRGALTDTQYF
clone size: once; J gene: TRBJ1-5; V gene: TRBV11-2; D gene: .; CDR3 DNA: TGTGCCAGCAGCCTTAGTACAGGGTTCAATCAGCCCCAGCATTTT; CDR3 protein: CASSLSTGFNQPQHF
clone size: .; J gene: TRBJ2-5; V gene: TRBV2; D gene: .; CDR3 DNA: TGTGCCAGCAGTAGGTCACAAGAGACCCAGTACTTC; CDR3 protein: CASSRSQETQYF
clone size: once; J gene: TRBJ1-1; V gene: TRBV18; D gene: .; CDR3 DNA: TGTGCCAGCTCCGACAGATCGACTGAAGCTTTCTTT; CDR3 protein: CASSDRSTEAFF
clone size: once; J gene: TRBJ1-2; V gene: TRBV2; D gene: .; CDR3 DNA: TGTGCCAGCAGACCACAGGGCTATGGCTACACCTTC; CDR3 protein: CASRPQGYGYTF
clone size: .; J gene: TRBJ2-7; V gene: TRBV28; D gene: TRBD1; CDR3 DNA: TGTGCCAGCTGGGTCACAGGGGCCGACGAGCAGTACTTC; CDR3 protein: CASWVTGADEQYF
clone size: .; J gene: TRBJ2-2; V gene: TRBV5-6; D gene: TRBD1; CDR3 DNA: TGTGCCAGCAGCTTCTGGCAGGGGGCCACCGGGGAGCTGTTTTTT; CDR3 protein: CASSFWQGATGELFF
clone size: once; J gene: TRBJ1-5; V gene: TRBV27; D gene: .; CDR3 DNA: TGTGCCAGCAGTTTAGTTGGCAATCAGCCCCAGCATTTT; CDR3 protein: CASSLVGNQPQHF
clone size: .; J gene: TRBJ2-6; V gene: TRBV30; D gene: .; CDR3 DNA: TGTGCCCGGACAGATGGGGCCAACGTCCTGACTTTC; CDR3 protein: CARTDGANVLTF
clone size: .; J gene: TRBJ2-1; V gene: TRBV14; D gene: .; CDR3 DNA: TGTGCCAGCAGCCGTAGCGGCAATGAGCAGTTCTTC; CDR3 protein: CASSRSGNEQFF
clone size: once; J gene: TRBJ1-4; V gene: TRBV7-9; D gene: .; CDR3 DNA: TGTGCCAGCAGCTTCAAGCAGCCGAATGAAAAACTGTTTTTT; CDR3 protein: CASSFKQPNEKLFF
clone size: .; J gene: TRBJ1-3; V gene: TRBV5-6; D gene: .; CDR3 DNA: TGTGCCAGCAGCTTGTACGGAAACACCATATATTTT; CDR3 protein: CASSLYGNTIYF
clone size: .; J gene: TRBJ2-5; V gene: TRBV7-9; D gene: .; CDR3 DNA: TGTGCCAGCAGCCTGATATTGCAAGCGGCAGGGACCCAGTACTTC; CDR3 protein: CASSLILQAAGTQYF
clone size: .; J gene: TRBJ2-7; V gene: TRBV18; D gene: TRBD2; CDR3 DNA: TGTGCCAGCTCACCAACTAGCGACTCCTACGAGCAGTACTTC; CDR3 protein: CASSPTSDSYEQYF
clone size: .; J gene: TRBJ2-2; V gene: TRBV6-1; D gene: .; CDR3 DNA: TGTGCCAGCAGTGATCTTTCGGCCACCGGGGAGCTGTTTTTT; CDR3 protein: CASSDLSATGELFF
clone size: .; J gene: TRBJ2-7; V gene: TRBV11-3; D gene: TRBD1; CDR3 DNA: TGTGCCAGCAGCTCTGGACAGGTCCCCTACGAGCAGTACTTC; CDR3 protein: CASSSGQVPYEQYF
clone size: few; J gene: TRBJ2-6; V gene: TRBV12-5; D gene: .; CDR3 DNA: TGTGCTAGTGGCCCAGGGGGGTTTGGGGCCAACGTCCTGACTTTC; CDR3 protein: CASGPGGFGANVLTF
clone size: once; J gene: TRBJ1-6; V gene: TRBV5-1; D gene: .; CDR3 DNA: TGCGCCAGCAGCCCCGGGACTGCGAATTCACCCCTCCACTTT; CDR3 protein: CASSPGTANSPLHF
clone size: .; J gene: TRBJ2-1; V gene: TRBV5-1; D gene: TRBD2; CDR3 DNA: TGCGCCAGCCGCACCGGGACTAGCGGATACAATGAGCAGTTCTTC; CDR3 protein: CASRTGTSGYNEQFF